The 23 T cell receptor beta chains in this list originate from one sample, sequenced in a study of cytomegalovirus exposure and HLA in healthy donors. Sequencing used immunoSEQ multiplex PCR; TCRdb keeps in-frame clones, though not all of them. This repertoire shows about 300,000 clones, 88% found once; its top ten account for roughly 1%. Material: PBMCs. These receptors originate from a young woman in good health and CMV-seronegative.

The V call is TRBV2, the J call TRBJ1-1; 8 bases map to TRBD1. This CDR3 comprises 16 residues. The V and J ends lost 3 bases and 3 bases, in that order; junction bases with no gene match: 9. The germline V gene has CDR1 SNHLY and CDR2 FYNNEI. The CDR3 here is CASSDPDRVVHTEAFF. In DNA form, the CDR3 reads TGTGCCAGCAGTGACCCGGACAGGGTAGTCCACACTGAAGCTTTCTTT.

This chain connects TRBV30 to TRBJ1-5; possibly TRBD1 for D (6 bases). V lost 2 bases to trimming and J lost 3 bases, with 8 bases between them. This CDR3 region has 13 residues. Germline V gene sequence: CDR1 GTSNPN, CDR2 SVGIG (reference sequence). The CDR3 reads CAWSTGNNQPQHF. In DNA, the CDR3 is TGTGCCTGGAGTACAGGGAACAATCAGCCCCAGCATTTT.

This sequence joins TRBV4-1 and TRBJ2-5, with D tentatively TRBD1 (6 bases). Germline assignment: CDR1 MGHRA and CDR2 YSYEKL. Trimming removed 0 bases at V and 5 bases at J, with 16 bases between. This CDR3 is built from 16 residues. CDR3 in amino acids: CASSQEGRGLRETQYF. The CDR3 nucleotides read TGCGCCAGCAGCCAAGAGGGCAGGGGATTAAGGGAGACCCAGTACTTC.

The CDR3: CASSRGTSGISLEQYF. CDR3 bases: TGTGCCAGCAGCCGCGGGACTAGCGGGATCTCCCTCGAGCAGTACTTC. V usage is TRBV28 and J usage is TRBJ2-7; 13 bases are shared with TRBD2. Germline loops: CDR1 MDHEN, CDR2 SYDVKM. This CDR3 is built from 16 residues. Trimming cost V 6 bases and J 6 bases; bases outside gene matches: 11.

This clone has just one count. The chain has TRBV11-1 and TRBJ2-7, with D perhaps matching TRBD1 (6 bases). Looked up from germline, CDR1 is SGHAT and CDR2 is FQDESV (reference sequence). CDR3 length equals 14 residues. The V end lost 2 bases, the J end lost 2 bases, and 10 bases lay between the germline ends. The CDR3 loop is CASSLQGTTYEQYF. CDR3 DNA sequence: TGTGCCAGCAGCTTACAGGGGACGACCTACGAGCAGTACTTC.

This chain connects TRBV28 to TRBJ1-4, with D uncertain. Germline CDR1 is MDHEN and CDR2 is SYDVKM. V was clipped by 5 bases and J by 8 bases, with 12 bases between them. The CDR3 contains 13 residues. The CDR3 is CASSPSLAEKLFF. The CDR3 DNA follows: TGTGCCAGCAGTCCCTCGTTAGCGGAAAAACTGTTTTTT.

The count of this clone is one. V and J are TRBV7-2 and TRBJ2-1, with D tentatively TRBD1 (6 bases). CDR3 size: 15 residues. Germline V gene sequence: CDR1 SGHTA, CDR2 FQGNSA. V lost 4 bases and J lost 7, with 17 bases in between. CDR3 residues: CASSSAIRGSNEQFF. Written as DNA, the CDR3 is TGTGCCAGCAGCTCAGCAATCAGGGGATCGAATGAGCAGTTCTTC.

The V call is TRBV30, the J call TRBJ1-1; D not certain. Trimming shortened V by 2 bases and J by 4 bases, and 11 bases separated the two germline ends. The CDR3 length is 13 residues. The germline CDR1 and CDR2 sequences are GTSNPN and SVGIG (reference sequence). In nucleotides, the CDR3 is TGTGCCTGGAGTACAGCCACCTCCACTGAAGCTTTCTTT. This encodes CAWSTATSTEAFF.

DNA for the CDR3: TGTGCCAGCAGTTTAACACAGAGGGGGGGACACGAGCAGTACTTC. Protein product: CASSLTQRGGHEQYF. The chain combines TRBV27 with TRBJ2-7; TRBD2 is a possible D gene (7 bases). In germline, CDR1 is MNHEY, CDR2 SMNVEV (reference sequence). This CDR3 comprises 15 residues. With 2 bases removed from V and 5 bases from J, the gap between germline ends came to 16 bases.

The chain carries TRBV10-2 and TRBJ2-1; 8 nucleotides line up with TRBD2. V was clipped by 3 bases and J by 4 bases; unmatched bases: 5. The V gene's germline CDR1 is WSHSY and CDR2 SAAADI. The CDR3 loop spans 15 amino acids. CDR3 protein: CASSDPSGYYNEQFF. The CDR3 DNA follows: TGCGCCAGCAGTGATCCTAGCGGGTATTACAATGAGCAGTTCTTC.

The chain recombines TRBV27 with TRBJ2-1; tentative D call: TRBD2 (6 bases). With 3 bases removed from V and 7 bases from J, the gap between germline ends came to 13 bases. The CDR3 extends over 14 amino acids. CDR1 MNHEY and CDR2 SMNVEV come from the germline V gene (reference sequence). The CDR3 bases are TGTGCCAGCAGTTTTACGGGAGTAGCGAATGAGCAGTTCTTC. Translated, it gives CASSFTGVANEQFF.

The gene calls are TRBV5-1 and TRBJ2-7; 13 bases are a match to TRBD2. Germline-derived CDR1 and CDR2 are SGHRS and YFSETQ. The CDR3 sequence is 15 residues long. V trimming: 4 bases; J trimming: 6 bases; junction bases outside the gene matches: 7. Here the CDR3 reads CASSPLAGGAREQYF. CDR3 nucleotides: TGCGCCAGCAGCCCACTAGCGGGAGGGGCTCGCGAGCAGTACTTC.

The gene calls are TRBV27 and TRBJ1-2; D not resolved. CDR1 is MNHEY and CDR2 is SMNVEV in the germline V gene (reference sequence). The V and J ends lost 3 bases and 2 bases respectively, with 7 bases between them. This CDR3 has 13 amino acids. The DNA for the CDR3 is TGTGCCAGCAGTTTTCCAGGAAACTATGGCTACACCTTC. Protein: CASSFPGNYGYTF.

The chain is built from TRBV28 and TRBJ1-2; 10 bases line up with TRBD1. From germline, CDR1 is MDHEN and CDR2 SYDVKM. J lost 3 bases, V lost 6 bases, and 13 bases had no gene match. The CDR3 totals 17 residues. The CDR3 reads CASRSSGTGEKDYGYTF. The CDR3 region has the DNA TGTGCCAGCAGATCATCCGGGACAGGGGAAAAGGACTATGGCTACACCTTC.

The chain is built from TRBV27 and TRBJ1-6; 10 bases align to TRBD1. This CDR3 contains 15 residues. Germline CDR1 is MNHEY and CDR2 is SMNVEV (reference sequence). Trimming at V came to 6 bases and at J to 8 bases, leaving 7 bases not matched to a gene. CDR3 nucleotides: TGTGCCAGCAGCCATCTCGACAGGGGGCATTCACCCCTCCACTTT. This translates into CASSHLDRGHSPLHF.

This clone was recorded only once. V and J are TRBV2 and TRBJ2-7; unclear D gene. The CDR3 is 14 amino acids. In germline, CDR1 is SNHLY, CDR2 FYNNEI. The V and J ends lost 6 bases and 1 base respectively, with 13 bases between them. The CDR3 is CASSDILPSYEQYF. The CDR3 region has the DNA TGTGCCAGCAGCGACATTCTACCGTCCTACGAGCAGTACTTC. Filled out from reference TRBV2 and TRBJ2-7, the complete variable domain reads EPEVTQTPSHQVTQMGQEVILRCVPISNHLYFYWYRQILGQKVEFLVSFYNNEISEKSEIFDDQFSVERPDGSNFTLKIRSTKLEDSAMYFCASSDILPSYEQYFGPGTRLTVT.

The CDR3 region is CATSTESGGTYEQYF. DNA for the CDR3: TGTGCCACCAGCACCGAAAGCGGGGGGACCTACGAGCAGTACTTC. This chain links TRBV15 with TRBJ2-7; 9 nucleotides match TRBD2. The CDR3 spans 15 residues. CDR1 and CDR2 (germline): LNHNV, YYDKDF (reference sequence). V gave up 4 bases and J gave up 2 bases; unmatched junction bases: 6. The full variable domain, in which reference TRBV15 and TRBJ2-7 provide the parts outside the CDR3, is DAMVIQNPRYQVTQFGKPVTLSCSQTLNHNVMYWYQQKSSQAPKLLFHYYDKDFNNEADTPDNFQSRRPNTSFCFLDIRSPGLGDTAMYLCATSTESGGTYEQYFGPGTRLTVT.

The chain carries TRBV28 and TRBJ1-3; a possible D gene is TRBD1 (6 bases). Germline CDR1 MDHEN, CDR2 SYDVKM. The CDR3 covers 15 residues. V was shortened by 6 bases and J by 4 bases, with 16 bases between the two germline ends. The DNA for the CDR3 is TGTGCCAGCAGCCTACAGGGCTCGGGCGGAAACACCATATATTTT. Its protein is CASSLQGSGGNTIYF.

This clone was observed a few times. The rearrangement uses TRBV19 and TRBJ1-5, with D tentatively TRBD1 (6 bases). The V gene's germline CDR1 is LNHDA and CDR2 SQIVND (reference sequence). The V end lost 6 bases, the J end lost 0 bases, and 18 bases lay between the germline ends. This CDR3 is 17 amino acids long. The CDR3 loop is CASSLGIGQRSNQPQHF. DNA of the CDR3: TGTGCCAGTAGCCTGGGAATAGGACAGCGTAGCAATCAGCCCCAGCATTTT.

This clone has only one observation. DNA for the CDR3: TGTGCCAGCAGCTTTACAGGGGGCTCGGATCGCACCTTC. Translation gives CASSFTGGSDRTF. The chain combines TRBV5-4 with TRBJ1-2; 9 positions match TRBD1. This CDR3 has 13 residues. V lost 2 bases, J lost 13 bases, and 9 bases stayed unmatched. CDR1 is SGHNT, CDR2 YYREEE, per germline (reference sequence).

This clone came up once. This chain connects TRBV5-8 to TRBJ2-7, with TRBD2 matching 12 bases. The CDR3 loop spans 16 amino acids. The V segment lost 5 bases and the J segment 6 bases; nucleotides outside the gene matches: 12. The V gene's germline CDR1 is SGHTS and CDR2 YDEGEE. CDR3: CASRRGLAGHTSEQYF. CDR3 bases: TGTGCCAGCAGAAGGGGACTAGCGGGCCACACCTCCGAGCAGTACTTC.

This clone was counted a single time. The chain combines TRBV5-6 with TRBJ2-3; TRBD2 aligns across 14 bases. J was trimmed by 5 bases and V by 2 bases; bases with no gene match: 10. CDR1 SGHDT and CDR2 YYEEEE come from the germline V gene. The CDR3 spans 18 residues. The CDR3 reads CASSFISTSGGGRDTQYF. CDR3 in DNA: TGTGCCAGCAGCTTTATTTCGACTAGCGGGGGGGGTAGAGATACGCAGTATTTT.

The gene calls are TRBV2 and TRBJ1-5; TRBD1 is a possible D gene (5 bases). The CDR3 totals 13 residues. Trimming stripped 4 bases from V and 7 bases from J, with 11 bases between. Germline CDR1 reads SNHLY; CDR2 reads FYNNEI. The DNA for the CDR3 is TGTGCCAGCAGTGCACAGGAGGGACAGCCCCAGCATTTT. Protein sequence: CASSAQEGQPQHF. The variable domain in full, completed from reference TRBV2 and TRBJ1-5, reads EPEVTQTPSHQVTQMGQEVILRCVPISNHLYFYWYRQILGQKVEFLVSFYNNEISEKSEIFDDQFSVERPDGSNFTLKIRSTKLEDSAMYFCASSAQEGQPQHFGDGTRLSIL.